What follows is one T cell receptor (beta chain) and its context. No cognate antigen has been identified for it. Base qualities are not at hand, and no much larger clone is one base apart. This specimen belongs to a study of OX40 agonist ivuxolimab in advanced cancers. For the study in its entirety: Ivuxolimab was an agonistic, fully human IgG2 monoclonal antibody directed against OX40 (CD134), a costimulatory receptor. Intravenous ivuxolimab was administered to patients every 2 weeks at six dose levels: 0.01, 0.1, 0.3, 1.5, 3 and 10 mg/kg. Of the roughly 51 patients in dose escalation, some 19 had hepatocellular carcinoma, some 15 had melanoma, 9 had renal cell carcinoma and 9 had head and neck cancer. In the dose-escalation cohort, roughly 80% of patients were male, and the mean age was roughly 60 years, with a range of roughly 23 to 85. Patients were allowed to have had prior anti-PD-1, anti-PD-L1 or anti-CTLA-4 therapy, and 40% to 45% of the dose-escalation patients had previously received checkpoint inhibitors. Partial responses were achieved by three dose-escalation patients, of whom one had hepatocellular carcinoma and two had cutaneous melanoma. The purpose of peripheral TCRbeta sequencing was to test whether ivuxolimab changed TCR sequence diversity and led to clonal T-cell expansion. The paper reports the monotherapy dose-escalation portion (N = 52 patients) of the phase I ivuxolimab trial. Findings and caveats that apply to the study as a whole: Low levels of normalized T-cell clonal expansion were also seen in some patients who did not respond. At doses of 0.1 to 3.0 mg/kg, clonal expansion of both CD4+ and CD8+ T cells in blood was seen between baseline and week 6. Partial responders in the 0.1-3.0 mg/kg groups had among the lowest normalized peripheral clonal expansion, especially among CD8+ T cells. After ivuxolimab, CD8+ T cells had more expanded clones than CD4+ T cells on average. The antigen specificity of the peripheral T cells that underwent clonal expansion was not determined.

CDR1 and CDR2 (SGHTA, FQGNSA) derive from the germline V gene. The CDR3 measures 15 amino acids from cysteine to phenylalanine. Only CDR3 DNA is held: 45 bases, read in frame from base 1. A distance of 13 bases separates the germline ends of V and J, which lose 1 base and 7 bases respectively. Genomic DNA was extracted from sorted cells for sequencing of the TCRbeta CDR3 region. The immunoSEQ Assay was used for sequencing of TCRbeta CDR3 regions. Imported from immuneACCESS, the table was reduced by TCRdb to in-frame sequences with V and J called. These copies leave out some clones; in studies compared against another copy, an unresolved V gene accounts for under half, and the cause of the remainder is not known. This sample holds about 120,000 clones; approximately 92% were observed only once. Of the sample, 0.15% to 0.19% falls within the top ten clones. Patients with autoimmune disease history or receiving systemic immunosuppression were excluded from the trial. Peripheral blood for TCR sequencing was collected from all dose cohorts at baseline, on cycle 4 day 1, and on cycle 7 day 1. Samples were obtained from an open-label, multicenter, first-in-human phase I dose-escalation trial of ivuxolimab. Adults with locally advanced or metastatic melanoma, renal cell carcinoma, hepatocellular carcinoma or head and neck squamous cell carcinoma were enrolled in the trial. Before TCR sequencing, CD4+ T cells and CD8+ T cells were sorted from peripheral blood as separate populations.

This sample comprised CD4+ or CD8+ T cells sorted from blood, obtained in a trial of the OX40 agonist ivuxolimab. The receptor was derived from an adult with an advanced solid tumor such as melanoma, head and neck, liver or kidney cancer. The sequence links TRBV7-2 to TRBJ2-2; the D call is possibly TRBD1 or TRBD2, each sharing 6 bases. The DNA sequence follows: TGTGCCAGCAGCTTAGAGTCGGGGGCGGGCGGGGAGCTGTTTTTT. This translates into CASSLESGAGGELFF.